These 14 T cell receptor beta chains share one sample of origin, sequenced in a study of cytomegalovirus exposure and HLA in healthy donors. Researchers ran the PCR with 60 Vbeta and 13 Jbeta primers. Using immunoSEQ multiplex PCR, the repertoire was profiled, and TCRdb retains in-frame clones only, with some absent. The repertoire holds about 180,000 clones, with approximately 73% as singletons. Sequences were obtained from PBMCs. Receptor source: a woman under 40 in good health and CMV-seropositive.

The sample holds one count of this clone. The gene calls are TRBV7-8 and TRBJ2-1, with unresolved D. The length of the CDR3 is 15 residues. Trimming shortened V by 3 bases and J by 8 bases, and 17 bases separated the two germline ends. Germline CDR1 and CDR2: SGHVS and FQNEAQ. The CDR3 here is CASSLVVQAIDEQFF. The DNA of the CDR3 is TGTGCCAGCAGCTTGGTCGTTCAGGCTATCGATGAGCAGTTCTTC.

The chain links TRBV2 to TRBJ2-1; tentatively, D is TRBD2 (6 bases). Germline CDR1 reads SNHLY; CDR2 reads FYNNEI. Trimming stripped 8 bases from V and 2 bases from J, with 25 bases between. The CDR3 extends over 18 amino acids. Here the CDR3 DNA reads TGTGCCAGCGTAGCCTCCCTTTTGGTAGCGGTTACCTACAATGAGCAGTTCTTC. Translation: CASVASLLVAVTYNEQFF.

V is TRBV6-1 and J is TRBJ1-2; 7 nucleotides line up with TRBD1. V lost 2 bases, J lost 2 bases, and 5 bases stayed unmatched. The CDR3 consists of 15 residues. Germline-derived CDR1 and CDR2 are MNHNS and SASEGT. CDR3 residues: CASSESPGQNYGYTF. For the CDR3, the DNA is TGTGCCAGCAGTGAAAGCCCGGGACAGAACTATGGCTACACCTTC.

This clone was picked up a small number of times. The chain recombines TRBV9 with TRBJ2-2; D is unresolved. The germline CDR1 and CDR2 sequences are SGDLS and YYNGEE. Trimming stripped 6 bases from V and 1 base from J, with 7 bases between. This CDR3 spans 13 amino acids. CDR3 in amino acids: CASTTGNTGELFF. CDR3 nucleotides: TGTGCCAGCACCACGGGGAACACCGGGGAGCTGTTTTTT.

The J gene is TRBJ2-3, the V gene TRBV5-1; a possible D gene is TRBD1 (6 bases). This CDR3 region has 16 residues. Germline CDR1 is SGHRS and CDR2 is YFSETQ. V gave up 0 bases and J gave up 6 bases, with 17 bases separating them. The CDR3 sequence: CASSLDGRGYTDTQYF. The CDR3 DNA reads TGCGCCAGCAGCTTGGACGGCAGGGGTTATACGGATACGCAGTATTTT.

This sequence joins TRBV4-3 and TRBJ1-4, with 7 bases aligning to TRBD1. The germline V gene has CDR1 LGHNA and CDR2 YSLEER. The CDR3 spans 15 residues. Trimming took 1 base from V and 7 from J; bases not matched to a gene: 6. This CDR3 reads CASSQATGRGEKLFF. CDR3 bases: TGCGCCAGCAGCCAAGCGACAGGGCGGGGTGAAAAACTGTTTTTT.

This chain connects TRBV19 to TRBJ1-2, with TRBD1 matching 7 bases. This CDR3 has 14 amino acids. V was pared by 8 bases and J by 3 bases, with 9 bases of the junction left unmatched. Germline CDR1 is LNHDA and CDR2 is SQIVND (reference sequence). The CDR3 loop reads CASEPTGKHYGYTF. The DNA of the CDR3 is TGTGCCAGTGAACCGACAGGGAAACACTATGGCTACACCTTC.

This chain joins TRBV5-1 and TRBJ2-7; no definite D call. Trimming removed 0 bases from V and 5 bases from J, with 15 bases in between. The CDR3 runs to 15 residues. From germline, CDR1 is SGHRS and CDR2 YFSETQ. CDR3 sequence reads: CASSLEYAGPDEQYF. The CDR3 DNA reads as TGCGCCAGCAGCTTGGAGTACGCTGGCCCAGACGAGCAGTACTTC.

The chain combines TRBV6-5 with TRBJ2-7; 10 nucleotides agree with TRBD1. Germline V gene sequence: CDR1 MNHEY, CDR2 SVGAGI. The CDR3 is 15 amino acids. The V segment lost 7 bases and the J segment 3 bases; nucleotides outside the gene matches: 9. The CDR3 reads CASTPARTGGYEQYF. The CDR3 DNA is TGTGCCAGCACACCCGCCCGGACAGGGGGCTACGAGCAGTACTTC.

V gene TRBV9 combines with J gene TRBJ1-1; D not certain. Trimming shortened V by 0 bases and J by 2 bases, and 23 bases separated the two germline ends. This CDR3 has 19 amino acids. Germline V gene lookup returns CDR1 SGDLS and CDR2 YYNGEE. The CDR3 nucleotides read TGTGCCAGCAGCGTAGACTCCCTCTCCCTTAAAGGAGCTAACACTGAAGCTTTCTTT. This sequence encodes CASSVDSLSLKGANTEAFF.

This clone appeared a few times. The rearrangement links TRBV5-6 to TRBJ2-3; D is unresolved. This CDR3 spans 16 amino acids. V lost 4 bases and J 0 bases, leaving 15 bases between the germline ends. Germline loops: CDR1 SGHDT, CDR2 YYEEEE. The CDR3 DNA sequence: TGTGCCAGCAGCCCCTGGTACGAGCCGAGCACAGATACGCAGTATTTT. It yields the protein CASSPWYEPSTDTQYF. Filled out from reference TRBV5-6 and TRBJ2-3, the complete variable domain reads DAGVTQSPTHLIKTRGQQVTLRCSPKSGHDTVSWYQQALGQGPQFIFQYYEEEERQRGNFPDRFSGHQFPNYSSELNVNALLLGDSALYLCASSPWYEPSTDTQYFGPGTRLTVL.

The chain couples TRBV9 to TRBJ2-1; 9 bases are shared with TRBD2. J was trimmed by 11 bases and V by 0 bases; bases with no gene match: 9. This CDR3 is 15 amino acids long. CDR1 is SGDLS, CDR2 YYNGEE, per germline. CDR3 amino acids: CASSVGSGGPPQQFF. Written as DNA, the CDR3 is TGTGCCAGCAGCGTAGGAAGCGGGGGGCCCCCTCAGCAGTTCTTC.

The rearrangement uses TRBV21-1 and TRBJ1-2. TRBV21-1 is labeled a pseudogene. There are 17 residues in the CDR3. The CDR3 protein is CASSPQIGTSRGHGYTF. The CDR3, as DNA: TGTGCCAGCAGCCCCCAGATAGGCACTTCGAGAGGGCATGGCTACACCTTC.

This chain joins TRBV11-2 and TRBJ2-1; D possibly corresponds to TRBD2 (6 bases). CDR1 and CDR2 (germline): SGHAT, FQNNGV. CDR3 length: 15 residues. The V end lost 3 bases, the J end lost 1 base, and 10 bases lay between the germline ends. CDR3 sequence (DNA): TGTGCCAGCAGCTTGTTTAGCGGTTCCTACAATGAGCAGTTCTTC. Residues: CASSLFSGSYNEQFF.